One sample yielded the 27 T cell receptor beta chains listed below, sequenced in a study of human T cells and chemical hapten exposure. TCRdb reprocessed the RACE reads via MiXCR and lists one record per CDR3 protein. Among tens of thousands of distinct CDR3 sequences, 9.5% to 10% were seen once, and the ten largest hold roughly 1.7%. As for time point: patch test 2, 6 weeks after DPC sensitization. Treatment described: therapeutic diphenylcyclopropenone sensitization with weekly scalp DPC. The starting material was whole blood, obtained in connection with sensitization to the hapten diphenylcyclopropenone (DPC). The receptor source for this set is a woman aged 45-65 years with alopecia areata. Some clones in this sample may be carry-over from other donors' samples.

The chain couples TRBV5-1 to TRBJ1-4, with 8 bases fitting TRBD1. Germline lookup yields CDR1 SGHRS and CDR2 YFSETQ. V shed 4 bases and J 8 bases; nucleotides not matched to a gene: 10. The CDR3 covers 15 residues. For the CDR3, the DNA is TGCGCCAGCAGCCTAAGGACAGGGCAGGCAGAAAAACTGTTTTTT. Translated, it gives CASSLRTGQAEKLFF.

This clonotype was counted ten times or more. The chain uses TRBV28 and TRBJ1-6; D may be TRBD1 (6 bases). The germline CDR1 and CDR2 sequences are MDHEN and SYDVKM. The CDR3 is 15 residues long. The V gene lost 10 bases and the J gene lost 0 bases, with 13 bases spanning the gap. The chain's CDR3 is CATRGASSYNSPLHF. The DNA for the CDR3 is TGTGCCACAAGGGGGGCGAGCTCCTATAATTCACCCCTCCACTTT.

This clonotype occurred many times. This rearrangement joins TRBV5-1 to TRBJ1-1, with TRBD1 matching over 9 bases. CDR1 is SGHRS, CDR2 YFSETQ, per germline. The junction had 4 bases not matched to a gene; V was cut back by 3 bases and J by 1 base. The CDR3 loop spans 15 amino acids. The CDR3, as DNA: TGCGCCAGCAGCTGGGGGACAGGGCGGAACACTGAAGCTTTCTTT. Translation gives CASSWGTGRNTEAFF.

In this sample, this clonotype turned up many times. The chain employs TRBV28 and TRBJ2-7; D is unclear. With 10 bases removed from V and 4 bases from J, the gap between germline ends came to 5 bases. Germline CDR1 MDHEN, CDR2 SYDVKM. The CDR3 contains 9 residues. The CDR3 region has the DNA TGTGCCATTCTTTACGAGCAGTACTTC. It encodes CAILYEQYF.

This clonotype was found a few times. The V call is TRBV20-1, the J call TRBJ2-3, with 8 positions matching TRBD2. CDR3 length equals 17 residues. V lost 8 bases and J lost 0; bases outside the gene matches: 16. The germline V gene has CDR1 DFQATT and CDR2 SNEGSKA (reference sequence). DNA for the CDR3: TGCAGTTTGGTGACTAGCGAAACTCAGGGGAGCACAGATACGCAGTATTTT. It is translated as CSLVTSETQGSTDTQYF.

The table lists this clonotype with a few counts. The chain has TRBV20-1 and TRBJ1-5; TRBD1 matches at 10 bases. The V gene's germline CDR1 is DFQATT and CDR2 SNEGSKA (reference sequence). The CDR3 runs to 15 residues. V shed 1 base and J 3 bases; nucleotides not matched to a gene: 3. The CDR3, as DNA: TGCAGTGCTAGAGCTGGGACAGGGGCCAATCAGCCCCAGCATTTT. It yields the protein CSARAGTGANQPQHF.

In this sample, this clonotype turned up a few times. The chain has TRBV7-9 and TRBJ2-3, with 9 bases identical to TRBD2. Germline V gene sequence: CDR1 SEHNR, CDR2 FQNEAQ (reference sequence). The CDR3 sequence is 16 residues long. V was clipped by 0 bases and J by 6 bases; unmatched bases: 7. DNA for the CDR3: TGTGCCAGCAGCTTAGCGGGGGCGGGAGGGCCTGATACGCAGTATTTT. Translation: CASSLAGAGGPDTQYF. The variable domain in full, with the rest retrieved from reference TRBV7-9 and TRBJ2-3, is DTGVSQNPRHKITKRGQNVTFRCDPISEHNRLYWYRQTLGQGPEFLTYFQNEAQLEKSRLLSDRFSAERPKGSFSTLEIQRTEQGDSAMYLCASSLAGAGGPDTQYFGPGTRLTVL.

This clonotype was picked up many times. The chain couples TRBV3-1 to TRBJ2-5; tentative D call: TRBD1 (6 bases). V dropped 2 bases and J dropped 2 bases, with 15 bases sitting between them. The germline gives CDR1 LGHDT, CDR2 YNNKEL (reference sequence). The CDR3 contains 16 residues. The CDR3 DNA reads as TGTGCCAGCAGCCAAAGGTTGAAACAGGGACAAGAGACCCAGTACTTC. Translation: CASSQRLKQGQETQYF.

The chain joins TRBV27 to TRBJ1-2; possible D gene TRBD1, 6 bases. V was trimmed by 5 bases and J by 8 bases, leaving 9 bases between them. Germline CDR1 and CDR2: MNHEY and SMNVEV (reference sequence). The CDR3 loop spans 11 amino acids. CDR3 sequence reads: CASSQGHGYTF. For the CDR3, the DNA is TGTGCCAGCAGTCAGGGACACGGCTACACCTTC.

This clonotype was observed many times. This sequence joins TRBV12-3 or TRBV12-4 and TRBJ1-1; D uncertain. The CDR3 runs 13 residues. Trimming left V 3 bases short and J 1 base short, with 6 bases between. CDR3 sequence: CASSFQRNTEAFF. The DNA of the CDR3 is TGTGCCAGCAGTTTCCAGAGGAACACTGAAGCTTTCTTT.

This clonotype was observed a few times. J is TRBJ1-6 and V is TRBV9; D gene unclear. Trimming left V 4 bases short and J 8 bases short, with 16 bases between. Per germline, CDR1 SGDLS and CDR2 YYNGEE. The CDR3 length is 15 residues. CDR3 DNA sequence: TGTGCCAGCAGCCTCCTGGATAGGGCCTATTCACCCCTCCACTTT. This sequence encodes CASSLLDRAYSPLHF.

This chain uses TRBV28 with TRBJ2-1; a weak D match, TRBD1 (6 bases). Looked up from germline, CDR1 is MDHEN and CDR2 is SYDVKM. V lost 8 bases to trimming and J lost 4 bases, with 12 bases between them. CDR3 length: 13 amino acids. The CDR3 DNA reads as TGTGCCAGCCAGCAGGGGATATACAATGAGCAGTTCTTC. The encoded protein is CASQQGIYNEQFF.

This clonotype was counted only a few times. This rearrangement joins TRBV7-2 to TRBJ2-7; tentative D call: TRBD2 (6 bases). The germline gives CDR1 SGHTA, CDR2 FQGNSA. This CDR3 is 15 amino acids long. Trimming left V 5 bases short and J 2 bases short, with 16 bases between. The CDR3 DNA is TGTGCCAGCAGCCCCCGCCGGGACTCTACCTACGAGCAGTACTTC. Residues: CASSPRRDSTYEQYF.

With regard to this clonotype: Possible read error: a much larger clone is one base away. V and J are TRBV12-3 or TRBV12-4 and TRBJ2-3, with D hard to call. The CDR3 is 13 residues long. The CDR3 DNA is TGTGCCGGCAGTTTAGATATGTCTAAGGCGCAGTATTTT. This translates into CAGSLDMSKAQYF.

The table lists this clonotype with a few counts. V and J are TRBV4-3 and TRBJ2-1, with 8 bases aligning to TRBD2. Germline trimming cut 0 bases from V and 3 bases from J; bases unmatched to any gene: 4. This CDR3 is built from 16 residues. Germline values: CDR1 LGHNA, CDR2 YSLEER. The CDR3 loop is CASSQDSTSGYNEQFF. The CDR3 DNA reads as TGCGCCAGCAGCCAAGATAGTACTAGCGGCTACAATGAGCAGTTCTTC.

This clonotype showed up just a few times. The rearrangement joins TRBV14 to TRBJ2-1; 9 bases are a match to TRBD2. CDR1 SGHDN and CDR2 FVKESK come from the germline V gene. Trimming took 0 bases from V and 4 from J; bases not matched to a gene: 4. The CDR3 has 16 amino acids. CDR3 DNA sequence: TGTGCCAGCAGCCAAGAACCGGGACTAGCTTACAATGAGCAGTTCTTC. This encodes CASSQEPGLAYNEQFF.

This clonotype was recorded a few times. The germline gene is not matched at one end of the junction; a read error may be the cause. This chain connects TRBV5-1 to TRBJ1-1; 7 nucleotides align to TRBD1. Germline V CDR1 and CDR2: SGHRS, YFSETQ. The CDR3 covers 16 residues. The CDR3, as DNA: TGCGCCAGCAGCTGGACAGGCCCAGGCATGAACACTGAAGCTTTATTT. This translates into CASSWTGPGMNTEALF. Full variable domain (remainder filled in from reference TRBV5-1 and TRBJ1-1): KAGVTQTPRYLIKTRGQQVTLSCSPISGHRSVSWYQQTPGQGLQFLFEYFSETQRNKGNFPGRFSGRQFSNSRSEMNVSTLELGDSALYLCASSWTGPGMNTEALFGQGTRLTVV.

This clonotype was observed a handful of times. The chain couples TRBV5-1 to TRBJ1-4; a weak D match, TRBD1 (6 bases). Trimming stripped 4 bases from V and 10 bases from J, with 23 bases between. The V gene's germline CDR1 is SGHRS and CDR2 YFSETQ. This CDR3 region has 16 residues. The CDR3 nucleotides read TGCGCCAGCAGCAAAGTCGAAGGGGGATCCGCGGGAAAACTGTTTTTT. This sequence encodes CASSKVEGGSAGKLFF.

The chain combines TRBV19 with TRBJ1-5, with TRBD1 matching over 7 bases. The CDR3 is 14 amino acids. J was trimmed by 5 bases and V by 7 bases; bases with no gene match: 8. The germline V gene has CDR1 LNHDA and CDR2 SQIVND (reference sequence). The CDR3 region is CASKLQGYDQPQHF. In nucleotides, the CDR3 is TGTGCCAGTAAACTACAGGGGTACGATCAGCCCCAGCATTTT.

The V and J genes are TRBV12-3 or TRBV12-4 and TRBJ2-7, with TRBD1 matching over 11 bases. With 6 bases clipped from V and 4 bases from J, the junction kept 5 bases outside the gene matches. The CDR3 sequence is 14 residues long. The DNA for the CDR3 is TGTGCCAGCAGCGCGGACAGGGGGCTGTACGAGCAGTACTTC. Protein product: CASSADRGLYEQYF.

The V gene is TRBV20-1, the J gene TRBJ2-3, with D possibly being TRBD2 (6 bases). Germline V gene lookup returns CDR1 DFQATT and CDR2 SNEGSKA (reference sequence). This CDR3 has 11 amino acids. The CDR3 reads CSSGGLTRQYF. The CDR3 DNA reads as TGCAGCTCTGGGGGACTCACCCGACAGTATTTT.

This clonotype was recorded at least ten times. The V and J genes are TRBV7-9 and TRBJ2-3; D remains unclear. V shed 1 base and J shed 6 bases, with 11 bases lying between them. The CDR3 has 14 residues. Germline-derived CDR1 and CDR2 are SEHNR and FQNEAQ (reference sequence). CDR3 coding DNA: TGTGCCAGCAGCTTAGACAGAGACTCCGATACGCAGTATTTT. Translating it yields CASSLDRDSDTQYF.

This clonotype has at least ten counts. This chain joins TRBV4-3 and TRBJ1-4; D perhaps matches TRBD1 (5 bases). This CDR3 comprises 14 residues. V was shortened by 1 base and J by 5 bases, with 8 bases between the two germline ends. Germline CDR1 is LGHNA and CDR2 is YSLEER. CDR3 DNA: TGCGCCAGCAGCCAAGTCGACAGCAATGAAAAACTGTTTTTT. Translating it yields CASSQVDSNEKLFF.

This clonotype has only a few counts. The chain employs TRBV12-3 or TRBV12-4 and TRBJ2-5; 7 bases are a match to TRBD2. The CDR3 runs 14 residues. J was trimmed by 3 bases and V by 0 bases; bases with no gene match: 1. CDR3 DNA sequence: TGTGCCAGCAGTTTAGCCGGACTAGAAGAGACCCAGTACTTC. This translates into CASSLAGLEETQYF.

There are a few counts of this clonotype. V gene TRBV12-3 or TRBV12-4 combines with J gene TRBJ2-1; TRBD2 matches at 11 bases. The CDR3 sequence is 15 residues long. J was trimmed by 4 bases and V by 5 bases; bases with no gene match: 4. This CDR3 is CASSPGTSGYNEQFF. The CDR3 region has the DNA TGTGCCAGCAGTCCCGGGACTAGCGGTTACAATGAGCAGTTCTTC.

This clonotype was detected only a few times. The gene calls are TRBV11-3 and TRBJ2-1; 9 bases are shared with TRBD2. J was trimmed by 2 bases and V by 1 base; bases with no gene match: 6. This CDR3 has 17 residues. From germline, CDR1 is SGHNT and CDR2 YENEEA. Written as DNA, the CDR3 is TGTGCCAGCAGCTTAGGTAGCCTAGCGGGGACCTACAATGAGCAGTTCTTC. The encoded protein is CASSLGSLAGTYNEQFF. The full variable domain, rest sourced from reference TRBV11-3 and TRBJ2-1, is EAGVVQSPRYKIIEKKQPVAFWCNPISGHNTLYWYLQNLGQGPELLIRYENEEAVDDSQLPKDRFSAERLKGVDSTLKIQPAELGDSAVYLCASSLGSLAGTYNEQFFGPGTRLTVL.

The rearrangement links TRBV28 to TRBJ2-7; D uncertain. The CDR3 runs 11 residues. CDR1 and CDR2 from the germline V gene are MDHEN and SYDVKM. V lost 5 bases to trimming and J lost 7 bases, with 9 bases between them. The CDR3 here is CASSIAREQYF. CDR3 DNA: TGTGCCAGCAGTATCGCGAGGGAGCAGTACTTC.